The 11 T cell receptor beta chains below come from one sample, sequenced in a study of blood T cell repertoires in COVID-19. TCRdb's copy holds only in-frame clones and misses some; the assay was immunoSEQ multiplex PCR. Among tens of thousands of clones listed, 60% to 80% were seen once. Sequences were obtained from peripheral blood. Receptors were obtained from a human donor in a cohort sampled during active COVID-19.

The chain employs TRBV30 and TRBJ2-7; 9 bases fit TRBD1. This CDR3 has 15 residues. Germline CDR1 is GTSNPN and CDR2 is SVGIG (reference sequence). V gave up 1 base and J gave up 3 bases; unmatched junction bases: 7. The chain's CDR3 is CAWSAGTGRNYEQYF. The CDR3 coding sequence is TGTGCCTGGAGTGCCGGGACAGGGAGAAACTACGAGCAGTACTTC.

The chain employs TRBV19 and TRBJ1-5; the D gene is possibly TRBD1 (5 bases). Trimming stripped 6 bases from V and 6 bases from J, with 12 bases between. CDR3 length: 13 amino acids. Germline lookup yields CDR1 LNHDA and CDR2 SQIVND (reference sequence). The CDR3 DNA is TGTGCCAGTAGAACCGGGGGGGTTCAGCCCCAGCATTTT. This translates into CASRTGGVQPQHF.

The chain recombines TRBV6-1 with TRBJ2-1, with 8 bases fitting TRBD1. Germline assignment: CDR1 MNHNS and CDR2 SASEGT. The CDR3 runs to 19 residues. The V gene end was trimmed by 4 bases and the J gene end by 0 bases; junction bases not matched to a gene: 14. The CDR3 nucleotides read TGTGCCAGCAGTGGGGTTGGGGGACAGGAGGTGGGCTCCTACAATGAGCAGTTCTTC. Translating it yields CASSGVGGQEVGSYNEQFF.

The rearrangement links TRBV7-2 to TRBJ1-1, with D hard to call. Trimming removed 1 base at V and 1 base at J, with 4 bases between. CDR3 length: 13 amino acids. Germline values: CDR1 SGHTA, CDR2 FQGNSA. CDR3: CASSLGANTEAFF. CDR3 DNA sequence: TGTGCCAGCAGCTTAGGGGCGAACACTGAAGCTTTCTTT.

This clone was observed once. The genes are TRBV7-2 and TRBJ2-7; D unresolved. CDR3 length: 13 amino acids. Germline V gene data show CDR1 as SGHTA and CDR2 as FQGNSA. V lost 1 base and J lost 3, with 7 bases in between. This CDR3 is CASSLGWSYEQYF. In DNA form, the CDR3 reads TGTGCCAGCAGCTTAGGGTGGAGCTACGAGCAGTACTTC.

The chain recombines TRBV21-1 with TRBJ2-6; the D call in the table, TRBD2, was not verified against the DNA. TRBV21-1 is a pseudogene locus. The CDR3 totals 16 residues. The CDR3 loop is CASSKERSSGANVLTF. The CDR3 DNA is TGTGCCAGCAGCAAAGAGAGAAGCTCTGGGGCCAACGTCCTGACTTTC.

The chain recombines TRBV11-2 with TRBJ1-3, with 7 positions matching TRBD1. After removal of 5 bases from V and 0 bases from J, the junction contained 7 bases not matched to a gene. This CDR3 is built from 16 residues. Germline V gene data show CDR1 as SGHAT and CDR2 as FQNNGV. The CDR3: CASSADRVRSGNTIYF. CDR3 sequence (DNA): TGTGCCAGCAGCGCTGACAGGGTACGCTCTGGAAACACCATATATTTT.

The V call is TRBV6-2 or TRBV6-3, the J call TRBJ1-5; maybe TRBD1 (6 bases). CDR3 size: 15 residues. With 6 bases removed from V and 0 bases from J, the gap between germline ends came to 12 bases. Germline-derived CDR1 and CDR2 are MNHEY and SVGEGT. The CDR3: CASSADSNSNQPQHF. The CDR3 region has the DNA TGTGCCAGCAGCGCGGACAGCAATAGCAATCAGCCCCAGCATTTT.

This rearrangement joins TRBV4-3 to TRBJ2-1; D not certain. Looked up from germline, CDR1 is LGHNA and CDR2 is YSLEER. The CDR3 covers 11 residues. V lost 5 bases and J lost 6, with 5 bases in between. CDR3 bases: TGCGCCAGCAGCTCCGGCAATGAGCAGTTCTTC. Encoded protein: CASSSGNEQFF.

The chain joins TRBV4-1 to TRBJ1-2; D is perhaps TRBD1 (6 bases). The CDR3 contains 14 residues. V was shortened by 0 bases and J by 3 bases, with 8 bases between the two germline ends. In germline, CDR1 is MGHRA, CDR2 YSYEKL. The CDR3: CASSQDRGDYGYTF. CDR3 in DNA: TGCGCCAGCAGCCAAGACAGGGGTGACTATGGCTACACCTTC.

This clone was observed a single time. CDR3 DNA sequence: TGTGCCAGCTCACCGCAGGGATACTATGGCTACACCTTC. This gives the protein CASSPQGYYGYTF. V and J are TRBV18 and TRBJ1-2; possible D gene TRBD1, 5 bases. The length of the CDR3 is 13 residues. Germline CDR1 and CDR2: KGHSH and LQKENI. V was trimmed by 3 bases and J by 3 bases, leaving 8 bases between them.